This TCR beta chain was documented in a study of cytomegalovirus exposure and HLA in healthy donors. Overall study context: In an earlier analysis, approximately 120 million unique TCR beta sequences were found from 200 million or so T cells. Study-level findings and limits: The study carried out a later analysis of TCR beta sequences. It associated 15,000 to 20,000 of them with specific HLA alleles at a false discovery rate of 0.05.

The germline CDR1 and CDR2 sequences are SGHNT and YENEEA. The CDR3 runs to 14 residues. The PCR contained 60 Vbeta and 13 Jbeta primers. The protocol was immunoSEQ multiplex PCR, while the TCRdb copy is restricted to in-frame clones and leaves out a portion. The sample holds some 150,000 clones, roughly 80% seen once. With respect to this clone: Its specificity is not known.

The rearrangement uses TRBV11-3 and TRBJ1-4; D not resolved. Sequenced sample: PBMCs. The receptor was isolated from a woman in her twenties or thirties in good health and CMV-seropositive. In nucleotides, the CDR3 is TGTGTCCATAGTGGATCCGGGTCGGTTGAAAAACTGTTTTTT. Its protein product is CVHSGSGSVEKLFF.